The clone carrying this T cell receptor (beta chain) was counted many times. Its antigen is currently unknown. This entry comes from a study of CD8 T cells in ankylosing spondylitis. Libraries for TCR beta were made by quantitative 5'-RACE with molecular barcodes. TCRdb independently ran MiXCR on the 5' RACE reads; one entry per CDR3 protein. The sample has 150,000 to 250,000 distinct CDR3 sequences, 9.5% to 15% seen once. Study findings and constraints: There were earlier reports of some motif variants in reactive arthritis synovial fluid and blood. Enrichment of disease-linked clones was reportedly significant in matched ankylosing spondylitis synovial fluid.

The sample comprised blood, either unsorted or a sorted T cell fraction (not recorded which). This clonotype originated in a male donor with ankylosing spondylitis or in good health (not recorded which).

CDR3 in DNA: TGCGCCAGCAGCCGACGACGAAGACAGGGAAAATCGGACGAGCAGTACTTC. The encoded protein is CASSRRRRQGKSDEQYF. The rearrangement uses TRBV4-1 and TRBJ2-7; the match to TRBD1 covers 7 bases. Germline V gives CDR1 MGHRA, CDR2 YSYEKL. CDR3 size: 17 residues. The V and J ends lost 4 bases and 5 bases, in that order; junction bases with no gene match: 17.